This T cell receptor (beta chain) was documented in a study of molecular identifiers for immune sequencing clone quantification. The CDR3 is 14 amino acids. Germline V CDR1 and CDR2: MDHEN, SYDVKM. V was trimmed by 2 bases and J by 7 bases, leaving 15 bases between them. TCRdb fed the PCR reads into MiXCR, producing one record per CDR3 protein. The table lists about 36,000 distinct CDR3 sequences, roughly 18% of them singletons. This clonotype counts as medium-sized. This sequence joins TRBV28 and TRBJ2-7; D unresolved. The specimen was naive CD8+ T cells from blood, with Jurkat cell RNA spiked in. The subset: FACS-sorted CD8+CD4-CCR7+CD45RA+ naive T cells. The receptor's source is a human donor in good health. Some libraries in this study had Jurkat cell RNA spiked in. The CDR3 protein is CASSLPAALPEQYF. The CDR3 DNA sequence: TGTGCCAGCAGTTTACCCGCTGCACTGCCTGAGCAGTACTTC.